This TCR beta chain was recorded in a study of shared clonotypes between healthy human individuals. The ends were cut back, 2 bases at V and 7 bases at J, with 9 bases in the middle. Germline assignment: CDR1 SNHLY and CDR2 FYNNEI. The length of the CDR3 is 13 residues. The assay was immunoSEQ multiplex PCR, and TCRdb's table has in-frame clones only and misses some. This sample has over a million clones, with 95% to 97% found just once. Study-wide points: Rarefaction showed that sequencing of sorted subsets was incomplete (despite large depth).

A word on this clone: Its antigen is undetermined.

Sequencing input: naive CD4+ T cells sorted from blood. Subset noted: CD45RA+ positively selected. V gene TRBV2 combines with J gene TRBJ2-1, with D perhaps matching TRBD2 (5 bases). This clonotype was obtained from a man younger than 45 in good health. The CDR3 sequence: CASSEFSENEQFF. CDR3 in DNA: TGTGCCAGCAGTGAATTTAGCGAAAATGAGCAGTTCTTC.